Listed here are 31 T cell receptor beta chains from one sample, sequenced in a study of T cell repertoires in cytomegalovirus infection. MiXCR was run by TCRdb on the reads, yielding one entry per CDR3 protein. Among some 170,000 distinct CDR3 sequences listed, 17% were seen once. Input material: CD8+ T cells from PBMCs. The receptor set was obtained from a human donor in good health (CMV status not recorded). Some clones in this sample may be carry-over from other donors' samples.

This clonotype was observed a few times. This chain links TRBV28 with TRBJ2-7, with a possible D match to TRBD1 (6 bases). The CDR3 extends over 19 amino acids. Trimming cost V 3 bases and J 2 bases, with 26 bases left between them. CDR1 and CDR2 from the germline V gene are MDHEN and SYDVKM. DNA for the CDR3: TGTGCCAGCAGTTTTAGTACAGGGCACGCCGTCCTCGGGGCCTACGAGCAGTACTTC. Translation gives CASSFSTGHAVLGAYEQYF.

This clonotype was observed a few times. The V and J genes are TRBV5-6 and TRBJ1-5; D not certain. This CDR3 region has 16 residues. The germline V gene encodes CDR1 SGHDT and CDR2 YYEEEE. With 2 bases removed from V and 1 base from J, the gap between germline ends came to 13 bases. CDR3 sequence reads: CASSFSSAESNQPQHF. The CDR3 nucleotides read TGTGCCAGCAGCTTCTCCAGCGCGGAGAGCAATCAGCCCCAGCATTTT.

This chain links TRBV20-1 with TRBJ1-2, with D possibly TRBD1 on 5 matching bases. The CDR3 is made up of 12 amino acids. CDR1 is DFQATT, CDR2 SNEGSKA, per germline (reference sequence). This CDR3 is CSLKERGYGYTF. DNA of the CDR3: TGCTCACTGAAGGAGAGGGGATATGGCTACACCTTC.

This clonotype turned up a few times. The chain combines TRBV6-2 or TRBV6-3 with TRBJ2-7, with D unclear. Germline CDR1 reads MNHEY; CDR2 reads SVGEGT. CDR3 size: 15 residues. The germline V and J ends were trimmed by 6 bases and 2 bases, with 17 bases remaining between them. CDR3 region: CASSEEAELPYEQYF. DNA for the CDR3: TGTGCCAGCAGCGAAGAGGCAGAACTTCCCTACGAGCAGTACTTC.

This clonotype was counted a few times. This sequence joins TRBV7-2 and TRBJ2-5, with D perhaps matching TRBD2 (7 bases). Between the trimmed V and J ends, which lost 0 bases and 5 bases, there was a span of 13 bases. Per the germline V gene, CDR1 is SGHTA and CDR2 is FQGNSA. This CDR3 region has 15 residues. CDR3 region: CASSLARGGGETQYF. DNA of the CDR3: TGTGCCAGCAGCTTAGCAAGGGGGGGCGGCGAGACCCAGTACTTC. The full variable domain, with the rest looked up from reference TRBV7-2 and TRBJ2-5, is GAGVSQSPSNKVTEKGKDVELRCDPISGHTALYWYRQSLGQGLEFLIYFQGNSAPDKSGLPSDRFSAERTGGSVSTLTIQRTQQEDSAVYLCASSLARGGGETQYFGPGTRLLVL.

The chain is built from TRBV5-1 and TRBJ2-2; D may be TRBD2 (5 bases). The length of the CDR3 is 14 residues. V lost 0 bases to trimming and J lost 5 bases, with 8 bases between them. The germline V gene has CDR1 SGHRS and CDR2 YFSETQ. This CDR3 reads CASSLAPGTGELFF. The CDR3 DNA is TGCGCCAGCAGCTTGGCGCCGGGAACCGGGGAGCTGTTTTTT. The complete variable domain, with remaining parts taken from reference TRBV5-1 and TRBJ2-2, reads KAGVTQTPRYLIKTRGQQVTLSCSPISGHRSVSWYQQTPGQGLQFLFEYFSETQRNKGNFPGRFSGRQFSNSRSEMNVSTLELGDSALYLCASSLAPGTGELFFGEGSRLTVL.

V gene TRBV7-9 combines with J gene TRBJ2-7; possible D gene TRBD2, 6 bases. With 5 bases removed from V and 5 bases from J, the gap between germline ends came to 7 bases. Per germline, CDR1 SEHNR and CDR2 FQNEAQ (reference sequence). This CDR3 has 11 amino acids. The CDR3 bases are TGTGCCAGCAGCGCGGGGCACGAGCAGTACTTC. Translated, it gives CASSAGHEQYF.

This clonotype turned up a few times. This chain uses TRBV7-8 with TRBJ1-1; D perhaps matches TRBD1 (6 bases). V lost 4 bases and J lost 2, with 11 bases in between. The CDR3 sequence is 14 residues long. Germline V CDR1 and CDR2: SGHVS, FQNEAQ. CDR3 bases: TGTGCCAGCAGCTCCCGAGGGGGAAACACTGAAGCTTTCTTT. This encodes CASSSRGGNTEAFF.

The CDR3 coding sequence is TGTGCCAGCAGCTCTCCCCGGGACTCACTCGGGGAGCAGTACTTC. Translating gives CASSSPRDSLGEQYF. This chain uses TRBV7-9 with TRBJ2-7; D is possibly TRBD2 (6 bases). CDR1 and CDR2 from the germline V gene are SEHNR and FQNEAQ (reference sequence). CDR3 length: 15 amino acids. The V and J ends lost 4 bases and 7 bases respectively, with 20 bases between them.

The chain combines TRBV14 with TRBJ1-1; 11 positions match TRBD1. Per germline, CDR1 SGHDN and CDR2 FVKESK. The CDR3 consists of 17 residues. Unmatched junction bases numbered 10, after V lost 4 bases and J lost 3 bases. The CDR3 sequence is CASSPRTGGAFDTEAFF. Here the CDR3 DNA reads TGTGCCAGCAGCCCCCGGACAGGGGGCGCTTTTGACACTGAAGCTTTCTTT.

This clonotype was picked up a small number of times. The gene calls are TRBV6-2 or TRBV6-3 and TRBJ1-1; D gene unclear. Germline CDR1 MNHEY, CDR2 SVGEGT. V was trimmed by 3 bases and J by 2 bases, leaving 4 bases between them. The CDR3 extends over 12 amino acids. As DNA, the CDR3 is TGTGCCAGCAGTTATATTAACACTGAAGCTTTCTTT. This codes for CASSYINTEAFF.

The genes are TRBV23-1 and TRBJ2-1; D is possibly TRBD1 (6 bases). TRBV23-1 has ORF status, its function being uncertain. V lost 3 bases and J 8 bases, leaving 20 bases between the germline ends. The CDR3 contains 16 residues. In DNA form, the CDR3 reads TGCGCCAGCAGTCACTCAGGGGTAGAGGCCTCGGATGAGCAGTTCTTC. This codes for CASSHSGVEASDEQFF.

In this sample, this clonotype turned up a few times. The CDR3 nucleotides are TGTGCCAGCAGTTTCGCAGGGAGGAGCGAGCAGTACTTC. This encodes CASSFAGRSEQYF. The chain combines TRBV27 with TRBJ2-7, with a weak D call TRBD2 (6 bases). The CDR3 runs 13 residues. Trimming stripped 3 bases from V and 6 bases from J, with 12 bases between. Germline V gene lookup returns CDR1 MNHEY and CDR2 SMNVEV (reference sequence).

This clonotype was observed a few times. This rearrangement joins TRBV27 to TRBJ1-5; D is unresolved. Germline V lookup: CDR1 MNHEY, CDR2 SMNVEV (reference sequence). V was pared by 4 bases and J by 6 bases, with 13 bases between. CDR3 length: 14 residues. The CDR3 DNA sequence: TGTGCCAGCAGTTCCCGACCGATAACTCAGCCCCAGCATTTT. Translated, it gives CASSSRPITQPQHF.

The CDR3 coding sequence is TGTGCCAGCAGCTTAGACGGTGGTTATTCACCCCTCCACTTT. Amino acids: CASSLDGGYSPLHF. J is TRBJ1-6 and V is TRBV7-3, with no clear D. The V and J ends lost 2 bases and 8 bases respectively, with 10 bases between them. The CDR3 length is 14 residues. Germline V gene data show CDR1 as SGHTA and CDR2 as FQGTGA.

This sequence joins TRBV30 and TRBJ1-1; D not certain. Trimming pared 4 bases from V and 8 bases from J, leaving 14 bases between. This CDR3 spans 12 amino acids. CDR1 is GTSNPN and CDR2 is SVGIG in the germline V gene (reference sequence). The chain's CDR3 is CAWTQRTPEAFF. CDR3 coding DNA: TGTGCCTGGACACAGAGAACCCCAGAAGCTTTCTTT.

The chain is built from TRBV12-3 or TRBV12-4 and TRBJ2-7; 8 bases fit TRBD1. The V and J ends lost 5 bases and 7 bases, in that order; junction bases with no gene match: 13. The CDR3 contains 15 residues. CDR3 sequence: CASSPWDRSSGEQYF. Written as DNA, the CDR3 is TGTGCCAGCAGTCCATGGGACAGGAGCTCCGGAGAGCAGTACTTC.

This sequence joins TRBV12-3 or TRBV12-4 and TRBJ1-2; D is uncertain. Trimming removed 5 bases at V and 4 bases at J, with 14 bases between. The CDR3 spans 14 residues. The CDR3 DNA follows: TGTGCCAGCAGTGGGTCCTCCAACTTCTATGGCTACACCTTC. It specifies CASSGSSNFYGYTF.

This clonotype was recorded at least ten times. CDR3 region: CASSLVDTNTGELFF. CDR3 bases: TGTGCCAGCAGCTTAGTTGATACAAACACCGGGGAGCTGTTTTTT. V gene TRBV7-8 combines with J gene TRBJ2-2; D is unclear. Trimming removed 1 base at V and 2 bases at J, with 8 bases between. The germline CDR1 and CDR2 sequences are SGHVS and FQNEAQ. This CDR3 contains 15 residues.

J is TRBJ2-1 and V is TRBV29-1, with 9 bases aligning to TRBD2. The CDR3 sequence is 15 residues long. The germline V gene encodes CDR1 SQVTM and CDR2 ANQGSEA. V lost 4 bases to trimming and J lost 0 bases; unmatched junction nucleotides: 4. The CDR3 region has the DNA TGCAGCGTTGGGGGTAGCGGGAGCTCCTACAATGAGCAGTTCTTC. It translates to CSVGGSGSSYNEQFF.

This chain connects TRBV11-1 to TRBJ2-7; D tentatively fits TRBD1 or TRBD2 (5 bases each). The CDR3 has 13 amino acids. CDR1 and CDR2 (germline): SGHAT, FQDESV (reference sequence). Trimming stripped 3 bases from V and 5 bases from J, with 11 bases between. The CDR3 loop is CASSLGPNDEQYF. The DNA of the CDR3 is TGTGCCAGCAGCTTGGGACCTAACGACGAGCAGTACTTC.

The rearrangement links TRBV12-3 or TRBV12-4 to TRBJ1-2; D unresolved. The CDR3 is made up of 14 amino acids. Trimming cost V 3 bases and J 8 bases, with 16 bases left between them. CDR3 residues: CASSFALRGWGYTF. DNA for the CDR3: TGTGCCAGCAGTTTTGCGCTGAGAGGATGGGGCTACACCTTC.

This clonotype was observed at least ten times. The chain uses TRBV7-9 and TRBJ2-3; D may be TRBD2 (6 bases). The CDR3 sequence is 15 residues long. V lost 5 bases, J lost 1 base, and 13 bases lay in between. CDR1 is SEHNR and CDR2 is FQNEAQ in the germline V gene (reference sequence). The CDR3 DNA reads TGTGCCAGCAGCCCAAAGGGAGGAGGCACAGATACGCAGTATTTT. Amino acids: CASSPKGGGTDTQYF.

In its sample, this clonotype was seen a few times. CDR3 in amino acids: CASSLRDRGNNQPQHF. CDR3 sequence (DNA): TGTGCCAGCAGTTTGCGGGACAGGGGAAATAATCAGCCCCAGCATTTT. The chain has TRBV12-3 or TRBV12-4 and TRBJ1-5; 10 bases line up with TRBD1. CDR3 length equals 16 residues. The ends lost 3 bases at V and 4 bases at J; junction bases unmatched: 6.

A few counts support this clonotype. The chain employs TRBV9 and TRBJ2-3; D is possibly TRBD1 (6 bases). This CDR3 has 12 residues. Germline V lookup: CDR1 SGDLS, CDR2 YYNGEE. Trimming took 6 bases from V and 10 from J, leaving 15 bases between them. Here the CDR3 reads CASTGDQGPQYF. The CDR3 DNA reads TGTGCCAGCACCGGAGACCAGGGGCCGCAGTATTTT.

This clonotype was detected a few times. The V gene is TRBV6-2 or TRBV6-3, the J gene TRBJ2-3; D not certain. The germline CDR1 and CDR2 sequences are MNHEY and SVGEGT. V lost 0 bases to trimming and J lost 2 bases, with 15 bases between them. The CDR3 has 17 residues. The CDR3 loop is CASSYSDQPLPTDTQYF. CDR3 nucleotides: TGTGCCAGCAGTTACTCCGACCAACCCTTACCCACAGATACGCAGTATTTT.

V is TRBV27 and J is TRBJ2-7; 9 nucleotides align to TRBD1. The CDR3 is made up of 18 amino acids. Looked up from germline, CDR1 is MNHEY and CDR2 is SMNVEV (reference sequence). V lost 3 bases and J lost 6; bases outside the gene matches: 18. Here the CDR3 reads CASSFHRTGDLASGEQYF. CDR3 in DNA: TGTGCCAGCAGTTTCCACCGGACAGGGGATCTGGCGTCAGGCGAGCAGTACTTC.

This clonotype was found a few times. V usage is TRBV18 and J usage is TRBJ2-3; D remains ambiguous. CDR3 length: 14 amino acids. With 1 base removed from V and 4 bases from J, the gap between germline ends came to 9 bases. Looked up from germline, CDR1 is KGHSH and CDR2 is LQKENI. CDR3 in amino acids: CASSPQPSPDTQYF. For the CDR3, the DNA is TGTGCCAGCTCACCACAACCGAGCCCAGATACGCAGTATTTT.

The J gene is TRBJ2-1, the V gene TRBV6-2 or TRBV6-3, with TRBD2 as a possible D gene (5 bases). The CDR3 extends over 13 amino acids. Trimming took 2 bases from V and 8 from J, leaving 10 bases between them. Germline assignment: CDR1 MNHEY and CDR2 SVGEGT. The CDR3 is CASSYPGRYEQFF. CDR3 sequence (DNA): TGTGCCAGCAGTTACCCGGGAAGATATGAGCAGTTCTTC.

This clonotype occurred a few times. The J gene is TRBJ1-2, the V gene TRBV28, with D possibly being TRBD1 (6 bases). Germline CDR1 MDHEN, CDR2 SYDVKM. V lost 5 bases to trimming and J lost 6 bases, with 13 bases between them. CDR3 length: 13 residues. The DNA of the CDR3 is TGTGCCAGCAGTCACGACAGGACGAATGGCTACACCTTC. Protein product: CASSHDRTNGYTF.

The chain joins TRBV14 to TRBJ2-2; D unresolved. V lost 0 bases, J lost 0 bases, and 11 bases lay in between. Germline values: CDR1 SGHDN, CDR2 FVKESK. This CDR3 is built from 17 residues. The CDR3 bases are TGTGCCAGCAGCCAAGATTATCGGCTAGCGAACACCGGGGAGCTGTTTTTT. Amino acid sequence: CASSQDYRLANTGELFF.